This TCR beta chain appears in the sequencing data of a study of blood T cell repertoires in COVID-19. Original handling: Amplified reference gene primers provided the basis for estimating nucleated cell counts. TCRdb's copy holds only in-frame clones and misses some; the assay was immunoSEQ multiplex PCR. V and J calls and clone size are as listed in that table; D and trimming were resolved from the DNA. The data contain a few hundred thousand clones, 85% to 90% of them singletons. Germline V CDR1 and CDR2: WNHNN, SYGVQD (reference sequence). V lost 4 bases and J lost 4, with 20 bases in between. This CDR3 is 16 amino acids long.

This chain uses TRBV10-1 with TRBJ2-7; D may be TRBD2 (7 bases). The sequenced material came from PBMCs or T cells enriched from blood (not recorded which). This sequence was found in a man under 40 who had recovered from COVID-19. The DNA for the CDR3 is TGCGCCAGCAGTGTGGGTCCGGGGGGCGATGGATACGAGCAGTACTTC. It is translated as CASSVGPGGDGYEQYF.